This T cell receptor beta chain originates from a study of OX40 agonist ivuxolimab in advanced cancers. Study overall: The patients' treatment was ivuxolimab, an agonistic anti-OX40 (CD134) antibody.

Whole-study results and caveats: On average, CD8+ T cells had more expanded clones than CD4+.

With autoimmune disease history or systemic immunosuppression, patients were excluded. With baseline, cycle 4 day 1, and cycle 7 day 1 as timepoints, blood was sampled. For this clone: The antigen remains unidentified.

Sequencing used immunoSEQ multiplex PCR; TCRdb keeps in-frame clones, though not all of them. The sample includes thousands of clones, less than 90% seen only once; the top ten take roughly a sixth. With 3 bases removed from V and 3 bases from J, the gap between germline ends came to 6 bases. Per germline, CDR1 SGHNT and CDR2 YENEEA. This CDR3 region has 12 residues. Sequences were derived from CD4+ or CD8+ T cells sorted from blood, sampled in a trial of the OX40 agonist ivuxolimab. The origin of this receptor is an adult with an advanced solid tumor such as melanoma, head and neck, liver or kidney cancer. The chain combines TRBV11-3 with TRBJ2-7; perhaps TRBD2 as D (5 bases). DNA of the CDR3: TGTGCCAGCAGCTTCGGGAACTACGAGCAGTACTTC. It codes for CASSFGNYEQYF.